Listed below are T cell receptor beta chains from one sample, sequenced in a study of siplizumab effects on memory and regulatory T cells. The protocol was immunoSEQ multiplex PCR, while the TCRdb copy is restricted to in-frame clones and leaves out a portion. The profile shows more than 45,000 clones, approximately 95% of them singletons. Specimen: CD8+ T cells sorted from blood. These receptors were obtained from a human donor in good health. The CDR3 runs from the conserved cysteine through the conserved F or W.

V	CDR3
TRBV9	CASSPEDFTTDTQYF
TRBV10-1	CAGRTDYTLQFF
TRBV6-5	CASSYGQGRNYEQYF
TRBV28	CASSPDKPYGYTF
TRBV11-2	CASSLSSGRGMTDTQYF
TRBV5-4	CASSLGRVNSPLHF
TRBV27	CATLTGRYGYTF
TRBV14	CASSKREYPGELFF
TRBV5-1	CASSPKGTRSSYEQYF
TRBV30	CAWSVVGADTQYF
TRBV6-9	CASSSWTEAFF
TRBV5-1	CASSLEPSGANVLTF
TRBV10-3	CAIGTVNTGELFF
TRBV4-1	CASSQAGAGGGKETQYF
TRBV19	CATTPPGLAGYEQFF
TRBV18	CASSPPGLAGYNEQFF
TRBV6-6	CASRDREGYGYTF
TRBV2	CASGGDNEQFF
TRBV7-2	CASSLGGSTSTDTQYF
TRBV9	CASSPRGGPNEQFF
TRBV4-1	CASSPGQALNGYTF
TRBV7-9	CASSSPLAKNIQYF
TRBV27	CASSPRGGLYNEQFF
TRBV2	CASRTTGPEQYF
TRBV21-1	CASSKRRCQPQHF
TRBV27	CASSHLEGLAHEQYF
TRBV7-9	CASSLEGRGHMNTEAFF